This T cell receptor beta chain was identified in a study of cytomegalovirus exposure and HLA in healthy donors. Both 60 Vbeta primers and 13 Jbeta primers went into the PCR. Produced via immunoSEQ multiplex PCR; TCRdb's table is partial and in-frame only. The table records 160,000 or so clones, 60% to 85% of them present only once. Trimming cost V 3 bases and J 8 bases, with 13 bases left between them. Germline V CDR1 and CDR2: SQVTM, ANQGSEA. This CDR3 spans 12 amino acids. This sequence was found in a woman aged 25 to 39 in good health and CMV-seronegative. Sequenced sample: PBMCs. This chain connects TRBV29-1 to TRBJ1-1; D gene ambiguous. The CDR3 is CSVERILQEAFF. The CDR3 bases are TGCAGCGTTGAGAGAATCCTTCAAGAAGCTTTCTTT.